These T cell receptor beta chains were read from a single sample in a study of shared clonotypes between healthy human individuals. TCRdb's copy holds only in-frame clones and misses some; the assay was immunoSEQ multiplex PCR. The top ten hold around 0.33% of the sample, which has approximately 1.5 million clones, less than 99% seen once. Sequences were obtained from naive CD4+ T cells sorted from blood. These receptors all stem from a man aged 25 to 40 in good health. CDR3s include the opening cysteine and the closing phenylalanine or tryptophan. D genes are given only for firm matches. Clone size is shown for a subset of rows, as once, few, many or a class of expanded clone.

d_call	j_call	v_call	clone_size	cdr3_aa	cdr3_nt
NA	TRBJ2-1	TRBV7-6	NA	CASSLDSGAIDEQFF	TGTGCCAGCAGCTTAGACTCAGGGGCGATTGATGAGCAGTTCTTC
NA	TRBJ2-3	TRBV5-1	NA	CASSLVGPSTDTQYF	TGCGCCAGCAGCTTGGTGGGGCCTAGCACAGATACGCAGTATTTT
NA	TRBJ2-2	TRBV29-1	NA	CSVLPRVGSGELFF	TGCAGCGTCCTACCTAGGGTGGGGTCCGGGGAGCTGTTTTTT
TRBD2	TRBJ2-1	TRBV19	NA	CASSVAGYYNEQFF	TGTGCCAGTAGCGTAGCGGGATATTACAATGAGCAGTTCTTC
TRBD2	TRBJ2-2	TRBV14	NA	CASSQVAPLAGSTGELFF	TGTGCCAGCAGCCAAGTCGCCCCACTAGCGGGATCGACCGGGGAGCTGTTTTTT
TRBD2	TRBJ2-3	TRBV5-1	NA	CASSSGTSGRAGTDTQYF	TGCGCCAGCAGCTCTGGGACTAGCGGGAGGGCCGGGACAGATACGCAGTATTTT
TRBD1	TRBJ2-7	TRBV19	NA	CASSIGTGTREQYF	TGTGCCAGTAGTATCGGGACAGGGACGCGCGAGCAGTACTTC
NA	TRBJ1-2	TRBV28	NA	CASSLAPIHYGYTF	TGTGCCAGCAGTTTAGCTCCAATTCACTATGGCTACACCTTC
NA	TRBJ2-6	TRBV14	NA	CASRNSGANVLTF	TGTGCCAGCAGAAACTCTGGGGCCAACGTCCTGACTTTC
NA	TRBJ2-3	TRBV23-1	NA	CASSQPHSGKYF	TGCGCCAGCAGTCAACCCCATTCAGGTAAGTATTTT
NA	TRBJ2-7	TRBV11-2	NA	CASTGDRGSEQYF	TGTGCCAGCACAGGGGACCGGGGAAGCGAGCAGTACTTC
TRBD1	TRBJ2-6	TRBV10-3	NA	CAISEQGTGANVLTF	TGTGCCATCAGTGAACAGGGGACTGGGGCCAACGTCCTGACTTTC
NA	TRBJ2-2	TRBV7-3	once	CASSSGGGTGELFF	TGTGCCAGCAGCTCGGGTGGAGGCACCGGGGAGCTGTTTTTT
TRBD2	TRBJ2-3	TRBV5-4	NA	CASSSRGLVASTDTQYF	TGTGCCAGCAGCTCAAGGGGACTAGTCGCGAGCACAGATACGCAGTATTTT
TRBD2	TRBJ2-3	TRBV28	once	CASSSPPGAGGTDTQYF	TGTGCCAGCAGTTCTCCGCCCGGGGCGGGGGGCACAGATACGCAGTATTTT
NA	TRBJ2-3	TRBV11-2	NA	CASSSTYSTDTQYF	TGTGCCAGCAGCTCAACTTATAGCACAGATACGCAGTATTTT
NA	TRBJ2-5	TRBV18	NA	CASSPSGDRETQYF	TGTGCCAGCTCACCCTCGGGCGACAGGGAGACCCAGTACTTC
NA	TRBJ1-2	TRBV28	NA	CASTPGGFRSYGYTF	TGTGCCAGCACCCCTGGAGGGTTTAGGAGCTATGGCTACACCTTC
NA	TRBJ2-2	TRBV6-5	NA	CASRPEGRKELFF	TGTGCCAGCAGACCGGAGGGCCGAAAGGAGCTGTTTTTT
TRBD1	TRBJ1-2	TRBV7-9	once	CASRSGTEPLINYGYTF	TGTGCCAGCAGGTCCGGGACAGAGCCACTCATAAACTATGGCTACACCTTC
TRBD1	TRBJ2-1	TRBV2	NA	CASSSTGGKLFF	TGTGCCAGCAGTTCGACAGGGGGCAAACTGTTCTTC
NA	TRBJ2-2	TRBV11-2	once	CASSHSGELFF	TGTGCCAGCAGCCATTCGGGGGAGCTGTTTTTT
NA	TRBJ2-3	TRBV6-5	once	CASSYFGVSSTDTQYF	TGTGCCAGCAGTTACTTTGGGGTCTCCAGCACAGATACGCAGTATTTT
TRBD1	TRBJ2-7	TRBV13	NA	CASSFRDRGYEQYF	TGTGCCAGCAGCTTCCGGGACAGGGGTTACGAGCAGTACTTC
TRBD2	TRBJ2-7	TRBV4-3	NA	CASSHEPLAAPYEQYF	TGCGCCAGCAGCCATGAGCCGCTAGCGGCCCCATACGAGCAGTACTTC
TRBD1	TRBJ1-4	TRBV18	NA	CASSATGGGEKLFF	TGTGCCAGCTCAGCTACAGGGGGAGGTGAAAAACTGTTTTTT
NA	TRBJ2-5	TRBV11-2	once	CASSQTFQETQYF	TGTGCCAGCAGTCAGACATTTCAAGAGACCCAGTACTTC
NA	TRBJ2-7	TRBV7-9	NA	CASSTPEKDSYEQYF	TGTGCCAGCAGCACCCCGGAGAAGGACTCCTACGAGCAGTACTTC
NA	TRBJ1-1	TRBV7-6	NA	CASSPGSGRLGTEAFF	TGTGCCAGCAGCCCCGGGAGCGGCCGGTTAGGCACTGAAGCTTTCTTT
NA	TRBJ2-2	TRBV6-5	NA	CASSQLSYGAGELFF	TGTGCCAGCAGCCAATTGTCGTATGGGGCCGGGGAGCTGTTTTTT
NA	TRBJ1-1	TRBV10-3	NA	CAISRTGVSTEAFF	TGTGCCATCAGTAGGACGGGGGTGAGCACTGAAGCTTTCTTT
NA	TRBJ1-5	TRBV5-4	NA	CASSLAGVQPQHF	TGTGCCAGCAGCTTGGCCGGTGTTCAGCCCCAGCATTTT
TRBD2	TRBJ2-3	TRBV5-6	NA	CASSSARLAGVTDTQYF	TGTGCCAGCAGCTCGGCCCGGCTAGCGGGAGTTACAGATACGCAGTATTTT
NA	TRBJ2-1	TRBV25-1	once	CASTLTGGSSYNEQFF	TGTGCCAGCACCTTGACCGGGGGTAGCTCCTACAATGAGCAGTTCTTC
NA	TRBJ1-5	TRBV7-2	NA	CASSLIGDSNQPQHF	TGTGCCAGCAGCTTAATCGGAGATAGCAATCAGCCCCAGCATTTT
NA	TRBJ2-1	TRBV7-7	NA	CASSFGEVDNEQFF	TGTGCTAGCAGCTTTGGGGAAGTCGACAATGAGCAGTTCTTC
NA	TRBJ2-5	TRBV4-1	NA	CASSQGGGGAYETQYF	TGCGCCAGCAGCCAAGGGGGAGGGGGGGCGTATGAGACCCAGTACTTC
TRBD1	TRBJ2-2	TRBV10-3	NA	CAISELQGSTGELFF	TGTGCCATCAGTGAGTTACAGGGGAGCACCGGGGAGCTGTTTTTT
NA	TRBJ2-1	TRBV10-1	NA	CASSEFRAHNEQFF	TGCGCCAGCAGTGAGTTTCGGGCCCACAATGAGCAGTTCTTC
NA	TRBJ2-7	TRBV27	NA	CASRVFATVLYEQYF	TGTGCCAGCAGAGTTTTCGCGACGGTGCTTTACGAGCAGTACTTC
TRBD2	TRBJ2-3	TRBV15	NA	CATVNVGLADTQYF	TGTGCCACCGTCAACGTGGGACTAGCGGATACGCAGTATTTT
TRBD2	TRBJ2-1	TRBV5-1	NA	CASTRSGTYNEQFF	TGCGCCAGCACTCGAAGCGGGACCTACAATGAGCAGTTCTTC
TRBD2	TRBJ2-7	TRBV27	NA	CASSLRLAGEAYEQYF	TGTGCCAGCAGTTTAAGACTAGCGGGAGAGGCCTACGAGCAGTACTTC
NA	TRBJ1-3	TRBV10-1	NA	CASSESGRGLGAGNTIYF	TGCGCCAGCAGTGAGTCTGGACGGGGGCTAGGTGCTGGAAACACCATATATTTT
TRBD2	TRBJ2-1	TRBV5-4	NA	CASSLKRGVSYNEQFF	TGTGCCAGCAGCTTGAAACGGGGGGTATCCTACAATGAGCAGTTCTTC
NA	TRBJ2-5	TRBV5-1	NA	CASSTARGGSETQYF	TGCGCCAGCAGCACAGCCAGGGGCGGGTCGGAGACCCAGTACTTC
TRBD2	TRBJ2-1	TRBV7-8	NA	CASSLRTSGTLGRGEQFF	TGTGCCAGCAGCTTAAGGACTAGCGGGACGCTTGGGAGAGGTGAGCAGTTCTTC
TRBD1	TRBJ2-1	TRBV6-6	NA	CASSATQGAREQFF	TGTGCCAGCAGTGCAACACAGGGGGCGAGAGAGCAGTTCTTC
NA	TRBJ2-2	TRBV7-7	NA	CASSLDGITGELFF	TGTGCCAGCAGCTTAGACGGGATAACCGGGGAGCTGTTTTTT
NA	TRBJ1-5	TRBV27	NA	CASSLRGRVLDQPQHF	TGTGCCAGCAGTTTAAGGGGCAGGGTTCTTGATCAGCCCCAGCATTTT
NA	TRBJ2-7	TRBV15	NA	CATSGPGRPLLEQYF	TGTGCCACCAGCGGTCCGGGACGCCCGCTCTTGGAGCAGTACTTC
TRBD2	TRBJ2-7	TRBV11-2	NA	CASSLESGSSYEQYF	TGTGCCAGCAGCTTAGAGAGCGGGAGTTCATACGAGCAGTACTTC
TRBD1	TRBJ1-3	TRBV6-6	NA	CASRGDRGPNTIYF	TGTGCCAGCAGGGGCGACAGGGGCCCTAACACCATATATTTT
TRBD1	TRBJ2-7	TRBV5-6	NA	CASSGTGVPYEQYF	TGTGCCAGCAGCGGAACAGGGGTTCCCTACGAGCAGTACTTC
TRBD2	TRBJ2-1	TRBV14	NA	CASSQEYGGVNDEQFF	TGTGCCAGCAGCCAAGAATACGGGGGGGTTAACGATGAGCAGTTCTTC